This T cell receptor beta chain is drawn from a study of Graves' ophthalmopathy and Graves' hyperthyroidism. For repertoire sequencing, the TCR beta CDR3 regions were amplified from RNA transcripts. First-round RT-PCR relied on HTBI primers, and a second-round multiplex PCR came next. From the multiplex PCR reads, TCRdb called clonotypes with MiXCR, one entry per CDR3 protein. The table lists some 240,000 distinct CDR3 sequences, 40% to 50% of them singletons. Concerning this clonotype itself: The germline gene is not matched at one end of the junction; a read error may be the cause.

In germline, CDR1 is SGHNT, CDR2 YYREEE (reference sequence). This CDR3 is 13 amino acids long. The sequence was collected from an adult man with Graves' ophthalmopathy. This chain joins TRBV5-4 and TRBJ2-2; D uncertain. Sample: peripheral blood. The CDR3 loop reads CASGLTPTGELFF. DNA of the CDR3: TGTGCCAGCGGCTTAACACCGACCGGGGAGCTGTTTTTT. The full variable domain, with the rest looked up from reference TRBV5-4 and TRBJ2-2, is ETGVTQSPTHLIKTRGQQVTLRCSSQSGHNTVSWYQQALGQGPQFIFQYYREEENGRGNFPPRFSGLQFPNYSSELNVNALELDDSALYLCASGLTPTGELFFGEGSRLTVL.